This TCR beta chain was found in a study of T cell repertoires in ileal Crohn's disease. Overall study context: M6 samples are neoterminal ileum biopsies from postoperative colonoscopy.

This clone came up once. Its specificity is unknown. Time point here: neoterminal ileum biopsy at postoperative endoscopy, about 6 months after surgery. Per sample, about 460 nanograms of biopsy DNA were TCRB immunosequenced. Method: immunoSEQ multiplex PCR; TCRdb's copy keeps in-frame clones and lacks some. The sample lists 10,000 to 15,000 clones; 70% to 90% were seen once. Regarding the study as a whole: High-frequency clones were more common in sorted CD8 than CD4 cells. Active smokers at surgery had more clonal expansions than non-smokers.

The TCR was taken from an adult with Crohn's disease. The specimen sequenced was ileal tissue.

The CDR3 is CASSLVPFSGGALYEQYF. The DNA of the CDR3 is TGTGCCAGCTCACTCGTGCCGTTTAGCGGGGGGGCCCTCTACGAGCAGTACTTC. The chain uses TRBV18 and TRBJ2-5, with 11 bases identical to TRBD2. Judging by the DNA end, TRBJ2-7 fits better; the J call may be wrong. The CDR3 length is 18 residues. The V gene's germline CDR1 is KGHSH and CDR2 LQKENI.